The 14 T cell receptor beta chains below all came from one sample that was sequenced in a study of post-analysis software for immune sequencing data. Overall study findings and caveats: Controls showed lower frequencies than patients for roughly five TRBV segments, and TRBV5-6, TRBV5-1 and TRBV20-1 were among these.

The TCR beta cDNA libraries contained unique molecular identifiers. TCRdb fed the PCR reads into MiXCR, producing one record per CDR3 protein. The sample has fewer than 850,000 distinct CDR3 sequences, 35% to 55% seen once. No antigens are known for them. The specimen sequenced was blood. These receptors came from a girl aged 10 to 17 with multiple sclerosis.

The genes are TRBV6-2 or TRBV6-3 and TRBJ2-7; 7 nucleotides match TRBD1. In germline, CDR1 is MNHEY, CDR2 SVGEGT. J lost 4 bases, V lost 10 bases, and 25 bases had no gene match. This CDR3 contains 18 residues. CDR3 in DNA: TGTGCCACTACGTTCACCTTTTCTCCGGGACAGACTTCGTACGAGCAGTACTTC. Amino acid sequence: CATTFTFSPGQTSYEQYF.

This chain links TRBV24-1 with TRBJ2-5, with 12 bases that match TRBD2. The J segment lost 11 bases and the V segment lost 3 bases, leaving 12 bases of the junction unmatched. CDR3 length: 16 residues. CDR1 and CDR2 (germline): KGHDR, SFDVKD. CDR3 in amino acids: CATSDQTSGRNNEQYF. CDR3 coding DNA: TGTGCCACCAGTGATCAGACTAGCGGGAGAAACAATGAGCAGTACTTC.

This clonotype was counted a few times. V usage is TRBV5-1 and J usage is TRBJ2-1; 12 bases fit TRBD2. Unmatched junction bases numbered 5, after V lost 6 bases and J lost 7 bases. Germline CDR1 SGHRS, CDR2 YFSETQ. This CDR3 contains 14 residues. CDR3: CASNPLAGGNEQFF. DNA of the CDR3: TGCGCCAGCAACCCTCTAGCGGGAGGGAATGAGCAGTTCTTC. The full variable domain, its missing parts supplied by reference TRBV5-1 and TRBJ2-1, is KAGVTQTPRYLIKTRGQQVTLSCSPISGHRSVSWYQQTPGQGLQFLFEYFSETQRNKGNFPGRFSGRQFSNSRSEMNVSTLELGDSALYLCASNPLAGGNEQFFGPGTRLTVL.

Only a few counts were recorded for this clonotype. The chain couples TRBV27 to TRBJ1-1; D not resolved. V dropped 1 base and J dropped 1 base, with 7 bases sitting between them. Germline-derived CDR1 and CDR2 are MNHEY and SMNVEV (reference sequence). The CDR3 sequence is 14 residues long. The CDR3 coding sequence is TGTGCCAGCAGTTTATGGGCCGCGAACACTGAAGCTTTCTTT. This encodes CASSLWAANTEAFF.

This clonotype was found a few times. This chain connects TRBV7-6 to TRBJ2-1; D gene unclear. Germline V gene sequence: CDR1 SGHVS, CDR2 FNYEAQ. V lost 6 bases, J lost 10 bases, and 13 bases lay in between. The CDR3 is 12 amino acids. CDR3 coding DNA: TGTGCCAGCAGGTCTCATTCAGGCGAGCAGTTCTTC. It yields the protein CASRSHSGEQFF.

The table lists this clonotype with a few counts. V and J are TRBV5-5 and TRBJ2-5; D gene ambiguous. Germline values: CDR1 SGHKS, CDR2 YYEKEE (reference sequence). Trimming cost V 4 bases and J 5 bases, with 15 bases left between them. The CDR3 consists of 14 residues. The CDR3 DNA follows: TGTGCCAGCAGCCCAGAAGCAGGTCCGGAGACCCAGTACTTC. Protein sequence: CASSPEAGPETQYF. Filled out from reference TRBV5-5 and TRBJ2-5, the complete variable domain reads DAGVTQSPTHLIKTRGQQVTLRCSPISGHKSVSWYQQVLGQGPQFIFQYYEKEERGRGNFPDRFSARQFPNYSSELNVNALLLGDSALYLCASSPEAGPETQYFGPGTRLLVL.

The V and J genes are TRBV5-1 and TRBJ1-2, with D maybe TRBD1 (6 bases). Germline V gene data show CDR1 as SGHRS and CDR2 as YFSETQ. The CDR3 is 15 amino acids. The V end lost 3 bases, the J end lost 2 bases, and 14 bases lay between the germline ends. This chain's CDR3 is CASSYHRVGNYGYTF. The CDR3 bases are TGCGCCAGCAGCTATCACAGGGTCGGGAACTATGGCTACACCTTC.

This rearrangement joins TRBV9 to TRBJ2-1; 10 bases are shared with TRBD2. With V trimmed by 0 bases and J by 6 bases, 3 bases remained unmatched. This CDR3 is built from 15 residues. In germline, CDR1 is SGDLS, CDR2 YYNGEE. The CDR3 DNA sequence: TGTGCCAGCAGCGTAGGTACTAGCGGGATCAATGAGCAGTTCTTC. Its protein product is CASSVGTSGINEQFF.

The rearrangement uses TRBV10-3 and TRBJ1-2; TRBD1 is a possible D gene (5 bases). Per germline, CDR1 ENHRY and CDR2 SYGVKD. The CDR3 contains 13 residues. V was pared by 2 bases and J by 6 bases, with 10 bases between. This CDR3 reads CAISEGQGDGYTF. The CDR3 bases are TGTGCCATCAGTGAGGGCCAGGGAGATGGCTACACCTTC.

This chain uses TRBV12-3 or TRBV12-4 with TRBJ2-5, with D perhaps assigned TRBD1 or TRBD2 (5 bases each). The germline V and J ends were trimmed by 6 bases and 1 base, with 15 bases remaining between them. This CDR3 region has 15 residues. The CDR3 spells CASSLTMGPQETQYF. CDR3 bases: TGTGCCAGCAGCCTAACTATGGGACCCCAAGAGACCCAGTACTTC.

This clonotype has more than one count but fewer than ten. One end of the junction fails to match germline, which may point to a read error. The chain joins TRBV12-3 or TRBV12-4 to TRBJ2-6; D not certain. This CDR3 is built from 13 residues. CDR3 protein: CASSGPGANVLTF. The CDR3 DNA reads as TGCGCCAGCAGTGGGCCTGGGGCCAACGTCCTGACTTTC.

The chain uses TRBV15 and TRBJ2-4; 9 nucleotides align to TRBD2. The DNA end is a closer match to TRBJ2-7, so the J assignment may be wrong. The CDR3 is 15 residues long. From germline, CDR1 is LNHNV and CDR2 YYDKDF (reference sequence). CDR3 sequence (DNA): TGTGCCACCAGCAGAGTGGGACTAGCCCCGTACGAGCAGTACTTC. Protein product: CATSRVGLAPYEQYF.

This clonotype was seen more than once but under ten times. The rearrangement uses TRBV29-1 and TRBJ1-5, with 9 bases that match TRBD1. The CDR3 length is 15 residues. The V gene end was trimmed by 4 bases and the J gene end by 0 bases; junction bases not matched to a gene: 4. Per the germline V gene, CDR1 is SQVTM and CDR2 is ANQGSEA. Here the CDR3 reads CSVGTGVDSNQPQHF. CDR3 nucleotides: TGCAGCGTTGGGACAGGGGTTGATAGCAATCAGCCCCAGCATTTT.

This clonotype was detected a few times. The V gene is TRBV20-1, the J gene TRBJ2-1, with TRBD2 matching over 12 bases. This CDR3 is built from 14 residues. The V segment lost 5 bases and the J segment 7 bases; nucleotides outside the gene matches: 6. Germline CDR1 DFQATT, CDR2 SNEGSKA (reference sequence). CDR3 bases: TGCAGTGCTGAGGCTAGCGGGAGGGGGAATGAGCAGTTCTTC. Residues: CSAEASGRGNEQFF.